This TCR beta chain was sequenced during a study of T cell repertoires in cytomegalovirus infection. Across the whole study: In the study, CMV epitopes included recently identified HLA-C-restricted and well-studied HLA-B-restricted ones.

CDR1 and CDR2 (germline): SGHVS, FNYEAQ. Trimming removed 4 bases from V and 4 bases from J, with 12 bases in between. The CDR3 totals 14 residues. General study points: Of the TCR beta families, the public ones yielded a cumulative frequency that identified carriers of CMV plus the relevant HLA. Clonotypes of TCR beta that were HLA-C-restricted and CMV-specific dominated the ex vivo response.

TCRdb recomputed calls from the reads with MiXCR, one row per CDR3 protein. This sample yields roughly 220,000 distinct CDR3 sequences, of which around two fifths are seen a single time; approximately 59% belongs to the top ten. Worth noting for this clonotype: Its antigen is as yet unknown.

The chain is built from TRBV7-6 and TRBJ2-3; tentatively, D is TRBD2 (6 bases). The sample was CD8+ T cells from cultured PBMCs, taken from culture after CMV antigen stimulation. The origin of this receptor is a human donor in good health (CMV status not recorded). Some clones in this sample may be carry-over from other donors' samples. CDR3 coding DNA: TGTGCCAGCAGCTCCCCGGAGGGTCCAGATACGCAGTATTTT. Encoded protein: CASSSPEGPDTQYF.